This TCR beta chain appears in the sequencing data of a study of blood T cell repertoires in COVID-19. Study summary: The origin of the acute and convalescent COVID-19 samples was the United States, Italy and Spain.

Produced via immunoSEQ multiplex PCR; TCRdb's table is partial and in-frame only. The data hold tens of thousands of clones, with 79% observed a single time. CDR1 and CDR2 (germline): SGHTS, YDEGEE. The CDR3 consists of 13 residues. Deletions cut 0 bases from V and 3 bases from J, with 6 bases between. Sequenced input: peripheral blood. The chain combines TRBV5-8 with TRBJ1-2; D remains ambiguous. The sequence derives from a human donor in a cohort sampled during active COVID-19. CDR3 nucleotides: TGTGCCAGCAGCTTGGAACATTACTATGGCTACACCTTC. It is translated as CASSLEHYYGYTF.